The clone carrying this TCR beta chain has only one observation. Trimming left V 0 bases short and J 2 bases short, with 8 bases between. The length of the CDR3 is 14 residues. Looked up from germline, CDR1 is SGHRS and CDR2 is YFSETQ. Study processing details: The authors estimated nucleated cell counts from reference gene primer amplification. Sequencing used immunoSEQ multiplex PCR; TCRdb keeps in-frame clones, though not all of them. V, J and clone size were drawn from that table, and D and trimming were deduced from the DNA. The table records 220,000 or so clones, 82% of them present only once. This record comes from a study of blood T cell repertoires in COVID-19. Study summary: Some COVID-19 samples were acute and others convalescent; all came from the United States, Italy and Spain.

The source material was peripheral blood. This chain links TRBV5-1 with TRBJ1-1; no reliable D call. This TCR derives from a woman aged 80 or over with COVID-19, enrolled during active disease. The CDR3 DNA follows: TGCGCCAGCAGCTTGGCGCGGAGTAACACTGAAGCTTTCTTT. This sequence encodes CASSLARSNTEAFF.